The 13 T cell receptor beta chains below were found in one sample sequenced in a study of T cell responses to AZD1222 COVID-19 vaccine. Repertoires were generated with immunoSEQ multiplex PCR, while TCRdb's copy carries only in-frame clones and drops some. The sample holds roughly 130,000 clones; 80% to 90% are singletons and the top ten take roughly 1.7%. Here the sequenced sample was peripheral blood, taken on day 0 of AZD1222 vaccination. These receptors originate from an adult in good health.

J is TRBJ2-3 and V is TRBV7-3; no reliable D call. Trimming cost V 5 bases and J 0 bases, with 9 bases left between them. This CDR3 region has 14 residues. Germline CDR1 reads SGHTA; CDR2 reads FQGTGA. The CDR3 region has the DNA TGTGCCAGCAGCCGCCGTCTTAGCACAGATACGCAGTATTTT. Its protein is CASSRRLSTDTQYF.

The chain carries TRBV14 and TRBJ1-2; 7 positions match TRBD1. J gave up 5 bases and V 1 base, and 7 bases lay outside the gene matches. CDR3 size: 15 residues. Germline V gene lookup returns CDR1 SGHDN and CDR2 FVKESK. The CDR3 DNA reads as TGTGCCAGCAGCCAAGGGGGACAGAGAAGTTATGGCTACACCTTC. This sequence encodes CASSQGGQRSYGYTF.

The genes are TRBV18 and TRBJ2-2; possible D gene TRBD1, 6 bases. Trimming shortened V by 3 bases and J by 6 bases, and 17 bases separated the two germline ends. Germline loops: CDR1 KGHSH, CDR2 LQKENI. The length of the CDR3 is 16 residues. DNA of the CDR3: TGTGCCAGCTCACCCCGGGACAAACGGGTTTCCGGGGAGCTGTTTTTT. Its translation is CASSPRDKRVSGELFF.

V and J are TRBV4-2 and TRBJ1-5; a weak D match, TRBD1 (5 bases). The germline gives CDR1 LGHNA, CDR2 YNFKEQ. Deletions cut 3 bases from V and 0 bases from J, with 18 bases between. CDR3 length: 18 amino acids. The CDR3 sequence: CASSQSGIDWYSNQPQHF. The CDR3 coding sequence is TGTGCCAGCAGCCAGTCAGGGATCGATTGGTATAGCAATCAGCCCCAGCATTTT.

The chain joins TRBV9 to TRBJ1-1; D remains unclear. V lost 0 bases and J 4 bases, leaving 7 bases between the germline ends. This CDR3 is 13 amino acids long. Germline V gene lookup returns CDR1 SGDLS and CDR2 YYNGEE. In nucleotides, the CDR3 is TGTGCCAGCAGCGTAGTCGTGTCCACTGAAGCTTTCTTT. Amino acid sequence: CASSVVVSTEAFF.

CDR3 protein: CASSSQGGLQGAYQPQHF. The CDR3 coding sequence is TGTGCCAGCAGCTCCCAGGGTGGATTACAGGGGGCATATCAGCCCCAGCATTTT. The rearrangement links TRBV16 to TRBJ1-5, with 9 nucleotides matching TRBD1. Trimming took 5 bases from V and 5 from J; bases not matched to a gene: 16. Germline CDR1 is KGHSY and CDR2 is FQNENV. This CDR3 region has 18 residues.

V gene TRBV7-7 combines with J gene TRBJ1-3; 7 bases are shared with TRBD1. With 1 base clipped from V and 1 base from J, the junction kept 13 bases outside the gene matches. CDR1 is SSHAT, CDR2 FNYEAQ, per germline (reference sequence). The CDR3 loop spans 19 amino acids. The CDR3 DNA follows: TGTGCCAGCAGCTTAGAAGTGGTGGAGGGGGGACAGTCTGGAAACACCATATATTTT. Translation gives CASSLEVVEGGQSGNTIYF.

The chain has TRBV19 and TRBJ2-7; D might be TRBD1 (6 bases). There are 14 residues in the CDR3. V was shortened by 3 bases and J by 7 bases, with 16 bases between the two germline ends. The germline gives CDR1 LNHDA, CDR2 SQIVND (reference sequence). CDR3 sequence (DNA): TGTGCCAGTAGTATTGGACAGAATCTCCGGGAGCAGTACTTC. It is translated as CASSIGQNLREQYF.

The chain has TRBV21-1 and TRBJ1-5. TRBV21-1 is a documented pseudogene. The CDR3 spans 17 residues. CDR3 sequence (DNA): TGTGCCAGCAGCAAAGGAAGGTCGACCTATGGCAATCAGCCCCAGCATTTT. It encodes CASSKGRSTYGNQPQHF.

The rearrangement links TRBV19 to TRBJ1-3; D is unclear. The CDR3 spans 13 residues. Germline-derived CDR1 and CDR2 are LNHDA and SQIVND (reference sequence). V shed 3 bases and J shed 2 bases, with 5 bases lying between them. The CDR3, as DNA: TGTGCCAGTAGTATCTCTACTGGAAACACCATATATTTT. Translation: CASSISTGNTIYF.

The genes are TRBV18 and TRBJ1-1; D unclear. The germline V and J ends were trimmed by 8 bases and 4 bases, with 11 bases remaining between them. In germline, CDR1 is KGHSH, CDR2 LQKENI. The CDR3 totals 12 residues. The DNA for the CDR3 is TGTGCCAGCCCGGGAGTTTTCACTGAAGCTTTCTTT. As protein: CASPGVFTEAFF.

The chain uses TRBV29-1 and TRBJ1-3; the D is unclear. There are 14 residues in the CDR3. Germline V gene lookup returns CDR1 SQVTM and CDR2 ANQGSEA. Trimming removed 4 bases from V and 0 bases from J, with 10 bases in between. CDR3 protein: CSVAGIDSGNTIYF. The CDR3 nucleotides are TGCAGCGTTGCCGGGATAGACTCTGGAAACACCATATATTTT.

This chain links TRBV11-3 with TRBJ2-7, with 10 nucleotides matching TRBD1. Looked up from germline, CDR1 is SGHNT and CDR2 is YENEEA. The V gene end was trimmed by 1 base and the J gene end by 5 bases; junction bases not matched to a gene: 2. This CDR3 has 14 residues. The CDR3 loop reads CASSLGQGAHEQYF. DNA of the CDR3: TGTGCCAGCAGCTTAGGACAGGGGGCCCACGAGCAGTACTTC.